Listed below are T cell receptor beta chains from one sample, sequenced in a study of CD8+ T cells in alopecia areata. Libraries were prepared by immunoSEQ multiplex PCR; TCRdb keeps only in-frame clonotypes and omits some of them. The data hold approximately 130,000 clones, with around 45% observed a single time. The sequencing sample was made of NKG2D-low CD8+ T cells sorted from blood. The receptors come from a human donor with alopecia areata. Each CDR3 is given with its conserved first and last residue. D genes are given only for firm matches. The size entry is marked missing in some rows and otherwise reads once, few, many or a size class.

J gene	V gene	clone size	D gene	CDR3 DNA	CDR3 protein
TRBJ2-1	TRBV25-1	.	TRBD1	TGTGCCAGCAGTGAGGGGACAGGGGGCTTTTCGCAGTTCTTC	CASSEGTGGFSQFF
TRBJ2-1	TRBV29-1	.	TRBD2	TGCAGCGTTGCGGGGACTAGCGGGAGGAATGAGCAGTTCTTC	CSVAGTSGRNEQFF
TRBJ1-4	TRBV14	.	.	TGTGCCAGCAGCCAAGATCGTGCCGATCGGGAAAAACTGTTTTTT	CASSQDRADREKLFF
TRBJ2-7	TRBV7-9	.	.	TGTGCCAGCAGCCTACAGGGTGTCGACGAGCAGTACTTC	CASSLQGVDEQYF
TRBJ2-5	TRBV7-9	.	.	TGTGCCAGCAGCTTGGGCCTCCAACAAGAGACCCAGTACTTC	CASSLGLQQETQYF
TRBJ1-1	TRBV29-1	few	.	TGCAGCGTTGTAGACCCCCCAAACACTGAAGCTTTCTTT	CSVVDPPNTEAFF
TRBJ2-7	TRBV29-1	few	.	TGCAGCGTTGATTGGGTCAGCCCGAGCTCCTACGAGCAGTACTTC	CSVDWVSPSSYEQYF
TRBJ2-6	TRBV29-1	.	.	TGCAGCGTTGAGGAGGGTGCTTTCTCTGGGGCCAACGTCCTGACTTTC	CSVEEGAFSGANVLTF
TRBJ2-6	TRBV29-1	.	.	TGCAGCGCGGGGGACGGGGCCAACGTCCTGACTTTC	CSAGDGANVLTF
TRBJ2-1	TRBV30	once	.	TGTGCCTGGAGTGGCGTCGGGGATGAGCAGTTCTTC	CAWSGVGDEQFF
TRBJ2-3	TRBV28	.	.	TGTGCCAGCAGGCAGGGTTCAGATACGCAGTATTTT	CASRQGSDTQYF